This T cell receptor beta chain was documented in a study of blood T cell repertoires in COVID-19. Before being deemed recovered, Cohort 3 donors had two negative PCRs, clearance, or symptom resolution. Trimming cost V 10 bases and J 5 bases; bases outside gene matches: 11. Per the germline V gene, CDR1 is LNHDA and CDR2 is SQIVND (reference sequence). The CDR3 sequence is 14 residues long. Sequencing was performed with immunoSEQ multiplex PCR; in TCRdb, only in-frame clones are kept and a portion is missing. This sample has hundreds of thousands of clones; about nine tenths occur once, and the top ten carry under 9.5%.

The TCR originated in a woman aged 55-75 years who had recovered from COVID-19. V is TRBV19 and J is TRBJ2-3, with 8 bases that match TRBD2. Input material: PBMCs or T cells enriched from blood (not recorded which). CDR3 DNA sequence: TGTGCCACCAGGGAGACGGGGGGGCGAGATACGCAGTATTTT. This translates into CATRETGGRDTQYF.